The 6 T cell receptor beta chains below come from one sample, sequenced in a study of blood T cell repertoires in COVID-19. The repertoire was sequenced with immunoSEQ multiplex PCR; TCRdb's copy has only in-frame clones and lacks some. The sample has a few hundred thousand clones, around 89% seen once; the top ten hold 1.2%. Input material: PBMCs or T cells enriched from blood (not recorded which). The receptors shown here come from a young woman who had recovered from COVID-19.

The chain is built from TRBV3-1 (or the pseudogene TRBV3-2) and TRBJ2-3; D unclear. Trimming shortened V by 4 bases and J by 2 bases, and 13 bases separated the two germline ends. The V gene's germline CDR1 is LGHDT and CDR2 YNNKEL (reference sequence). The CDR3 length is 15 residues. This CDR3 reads CASSPRGRFTDTQYF. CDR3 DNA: TGTGCCAGCAGCCCCCGTGGCAGATTCACAGATACGCAGTATTTT.

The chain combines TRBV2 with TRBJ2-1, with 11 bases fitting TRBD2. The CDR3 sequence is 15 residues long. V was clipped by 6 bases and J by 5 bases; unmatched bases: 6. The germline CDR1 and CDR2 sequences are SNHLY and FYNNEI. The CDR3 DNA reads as TGTGCCAGCAGGGGCGGACTAGCGGGCCACAATGAGCAGTTCTTC. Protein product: CASRGGLAGHNEQFF.

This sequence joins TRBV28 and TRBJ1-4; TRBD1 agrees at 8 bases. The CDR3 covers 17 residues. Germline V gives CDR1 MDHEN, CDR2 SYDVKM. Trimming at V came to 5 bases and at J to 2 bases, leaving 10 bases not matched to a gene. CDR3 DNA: TGTGCCAGCAGTACCTACAGGGGGAGCTGGACTAATGAAAAACTGTTTTTT. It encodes CASSTYRGSWTNEKLFF.

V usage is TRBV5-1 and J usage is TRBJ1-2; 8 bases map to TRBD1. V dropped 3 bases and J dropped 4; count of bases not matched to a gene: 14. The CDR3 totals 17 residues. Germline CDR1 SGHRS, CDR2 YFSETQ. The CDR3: CASSYPRDRNRAYGYTF. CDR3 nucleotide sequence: TGCGCCAGCAGCTACCCCCGGGACAGGAACCGGGCCTATGGCTACACCTTC.

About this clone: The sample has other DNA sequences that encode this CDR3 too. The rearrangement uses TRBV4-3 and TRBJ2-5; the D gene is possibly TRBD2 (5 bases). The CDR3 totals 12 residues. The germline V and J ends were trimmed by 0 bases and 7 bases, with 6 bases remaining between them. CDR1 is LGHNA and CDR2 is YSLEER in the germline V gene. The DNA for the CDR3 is TGCGCCAGCAGCCAAGATCGGGGGACCCAGTACTTC. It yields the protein CASSQDRGTQYF.

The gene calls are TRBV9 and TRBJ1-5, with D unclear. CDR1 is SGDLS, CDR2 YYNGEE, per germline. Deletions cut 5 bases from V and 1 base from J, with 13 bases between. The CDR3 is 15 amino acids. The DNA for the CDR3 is TGTGCCAGCAGTAGGTGGGAGGACAGCAATCAGCCCCAGCATTTT. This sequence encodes CASSRWEDSNQPQHF.